The 13 T cell receptor beta chains listed next were all sequenced from one sample in a study of CD8 T cells in ankylosing spondylitis. Antigens of these TCRs are unknown. Study-level points and caveats: Ankylosing spondylitis blood appeared to carry a characteristic TCR beta motif of roughly eight highly homologous variants.

TCRdb itself ran the 5' RACE reads through MiXCR, one entry per CDR3 protein. This table holds hundreds of thousands of distinct CDR3 sequences, under 20% found once. Sequenced sample: blood, either unsorted or a sorted T cell fraction (not recorded which). Receptor source: a male donor with ankylosing spondylitis.

This clonotype was found many times. The chain recombines TRBV12-3 or TRBV12-4 with TRBJ2-1; 7 bases are shared with TRBD2. This CDR3 is 14 amino acids long. Trimming took 2 bases from V and 9 from J; bases not matched to a gene: 7. CDR3 nucleotide sequence: TGTGCCAGCAGTTTAAGTGGTGGGAGGGGTGAGCAGTTCTTC. Encoded protein: CASSLSGGRGEQFF.

This chain links TRBV4-1 with TRBJ1-6; D not resolved. The CDR3 is 17 amino acids. V was clipped by 0 bases and J by 0 bases, with 9 bases between them. Germline V gives CDR1 MGHRA, CDR2 YSYEKL. The CDR3 bases are TGCGCCAGCAGCCAAGATAGACACCTCTCCTATAATTCACCCCTCCACTTT. Translating gives CASSQDRHLSYNSPLHF.

This chain connects TRBV7-2 to TRBJ1-5; 7 bases align to TRBD1. Unmatched junction bases numbered 8, after V lost 5 bases and J lost 4 bases. In germline, CDR1 is SGHTA, CDR2 FQGNSA. The CDR3 has 15 residues. The CDR3 region is CASSHTGAINQPQHF. CDR3 coding DNA: TGTGCCAGCAGCCATACAGGGGCTATTAATCAGCCCCAGCATTTT.

This clonotype appeared many times. The CDR3 region has the DNA TGTGCCAGCAGTTACTCCGGACTAGCGGGCCCAGGTACGCAGTATTTT. Translating it yields CASSYSGLAGPGTQYF. The chain recombines TRBV6-5 with TRBJ2-3; TRBD2 aligns across 11 bases. CDR1 and CDR2 (germline): MNHEY, SVGAGI. V dropped 0 bases and J dropped 8; count of bases not matched to a gene: 7. CDR3 length: 16 residues.

There are a few counts of this clonotype. The chain links TRBV20-1 to TRBJ2-1; 10 bases agree with TRBD1. CDR1 is DFQATT and CDR2 is SNEGSKA in the germline V gene (reference sequence). The CDR3 length is 15 residues. Losses at the gene ends were 3 bases for V and 7 bases for J; bases not matched to a gene: 9. CDR3 loop: CSASILRDRGNEQFF. The CDR3 DNA reads as TGCAGTGCTAGTATTCTCCGGGACAGGGGTAATGAGCAGTTCTTC.

This clonotype was counted only a few times. This chain joins TRBV24-1 and TRBJ2-1, with unresolved D. This CDR3 has 14 residues. Looked up from germline, CDR1 is KGHDR and CDR2 is SFDVKD. Trimming left V 4 bases short and J 7 bases short, with 13 bases between. The CDR3 DNA is TGTGCCACCAGTGACCCCCTTGTTGGGAATGAGCAGTTCTTC. This codes for CATSDPLVGNEQFF.

This clonotype turned up a few times. The J gene is TRBJ2-1, the V gene TRBV20-1; 14 nucleotides line up with TRBD2. Germline V CDR1 and CDR2: DFQATT, SNEGSKA (reference sequence). V trimming: 2 bases; J trimming: 9 bases; junction bases outside the gene matches: 9. The CDR3 loop spans 16 amino acids. This chain's CDR3 is CSARQTSGRGTGEQFF. The DNA for the CDR3 is TGCAGTGCTAGACAGACTAGCGGGAGGGGTACGGGTGAGCAGTTCTTC.

This chain connects TRBV6-1 to TRBJ2-2, with D perhaps TRBD1 (6 bases). Between the trimmed V and J ends, which lost 6 bases and 4 bases, there was a span of 12 bases. Germline V gene data show CDR1 as MNHNS and CDR2 as SASEGT. This CDR3 spans 14 amino acids. CDR3 nucleotides: TGTGCCAGCAGGGCAGGGGACCTCACCGGGGAGCTGTTTTTT. Protein: CASRAGDLTGELFF.

The chain employs TRBV12-3 or TRBV12-4 and TRBJ2-7; a possible D gene is TRBD1 (6 bases). V shed 3 bases and J shed 3 bases, with 9 bases lying between them. This CDR3 has 13 residues. As DNA, the CDR3 is TGTGCCAGCAGTTTCGACAGGCACTACGAGCAGTACTTC. Translating it yields CASSFDRHYEQYF.

This clonotype was picked up many times. CDR3 sequence (DNA): TGTGCCTGCCACATGGGGCTGAACACTGAAGCTTTCTTT. Residues: CACHMGLNTEAFF. V and J are TRBV6-1 and TRBJ1-1; D might be TRBD1 (5 bases). Between the trimmed V and J ends, which lost 11 bases and 0 bases, there was a span of 13 bases. From germline, CDR1 is MNHNS and CDR2 SASEGT. The CDR3 extends over 13 amino acids.

The V call is TRBV29-1, the J call TRBJ2-3; 7 nucleotides match TRBD2. Trimming at V came to 3 bases and at J to 3 bases, leaving 9 bases not matched to a gene. Looked up from germline, CDR1 is SQVTM and CDR2 is ANQGSEA. This CDR3 spans 15 amino acids. The CDR3 DNA sequence: TGCAGCGTTGATTCGCGGTGGGGGGGAACAGATACGCAGTATTTT. As protein: CSVDSRWGGTDTQYF.

Only a few counts were recorded for this clonotype. V gene TRBV6-5 combines with J gene TRBJ2-5, with D possibly being TRBD1 or TRBD2 (5 bases each). Germline V CDR1 and CDR2: MNHEY, SVGAGI. The V gene lost 0 bases and the J gene lost 5 bases, with 10 bases spanning the gap. The CDR3 runs 14 residues. The CDR3 DNA sequence: TGTGCCAGCAGTTACTCGAGGGACGTTGAGACCCAGTACTTC. Encoded protein: CASSYSRDVETQYF.

This clonotype was counted at least ten times. The chain carries TRBV20-1 and TRBJ1-4; no clear D gene. The CDR3 is made up of 13 amino acids. V lost 3 bases and J 3 bases, leaving 8 bases between the germline ends. Germline V gene data show CDR1 as DFQATT and CDR2 as SNEGSKA (reference sequence). CDR3 sequence: CSASVGANEKLFF. The CDR3 nucleotides are TGCAGTGCTAGTGTTGGGGCTAATGAAAAACTGTTTTTT.